The entry below describes one TCR beta chain. This specimen belongs to a study of control samples from healthy donors and cancer patients. Libraries were prepared by immunoSEQ multiplex PCR; TCRdb keeps only in-frame clonotypes and omits some of them. The sample includes about 120,000 clones, more than 85% of them seen just once. V gave up 8 bases and J gave up 6 bases, with 11 bases separating them. Germline CDR1 and CDR2: SGHVS and FQNEAQ. The CDR3 sequence is 12 residues long. The TCR sequence derives from a young man in good health. Specimen: blood. The V and J genes are TRBV7-8 and TRBJ2-1; D may be TRBD1 (6 bases). Here the CDR3 DNA reads TGTGCCAGCGGTAACAGGGCCAATGAGCAGTTCTTC. The encoded protein is CASGNRANEQFF.